The subject of this entry is one T cell receptor beta chain. Its antigen remains undetermined. Taken from cysteine to phenylalanine, the CDR3 has 17 residues. Only the CDR3 region is kept as DNA, spanning 51 bases read in frame from base 1. V is pared back by 4 bases and J by 6 bases, with 19 bases lying between the germline termini. The CDR1 and CDR2 encoded by the germline V gene are KGHSH and LQKENI. In light of the paper, this sample's time point label describes: baseline before first vaccination. Samples from vaccinated people were obtained from the UK trials COV001 and COV002, which included a single-blind randomized controlled phase 2/3 trial of AZD1222 (ChAdOx1 nCoV-19) in healthy adults. For TCRbeta chain sequencing, PBMC samples were collected from trial participants at day 0 and at day 28 after the second dose. The CDR3 regions of human TCRbeta chains were subjected to immunosequencing. From the authors' description of their analysis: Repertoire TCRs were checked for matches against a reference library of SARS-CoV-2-specific TCRs that had been generated using the MIRA antigen-specificity platform. Breadth was defined as the fraction of unique TCRs that were SARS-CoV-2-associated, and depth was defined as the fraction of total T cells that were SARS-CoV-2-associated. Using the MIRA data, each spike-specific TCR was mapped to the spike region that the TCR reacts to and placed in a CD4 or CD8 class. Log10-transformed breadth and depth values were compared by one-way ANOVA with Sidak's multiple comparisons tests. Not all clones reach the TCRdb copy of this immuneACCESS table, which keeps in-frame sequences only. Checked studies attribute under half of the gap to unresolved V genes and leave the rest unexplained. V, J and clone size were drawn from that table, and D and trimming were deduced from the DNA. The table held for this sample gives around 140,000 clones. The ten largest clonotypes hold about 2.2% of the sample.

This record belongs to a study of T cell responses to AZD1222 COVID-19 vaccine (dated by TCRdb to the early 2020s). Context from the whole study: TCR sequencing covered roughly 230 trial participants: around 210 given two doses of AZD1222 and about 26 given two doses of MenACWY control vaccine. Enrollment into the trials was organized by age into subgroups of 18-55, 56-69 and 70-plus years, and those subgroups contained 148, 28 and 57 TCR-sequenced participants, respectively.

The investigation overall reported the following: Vaccine-associated CD4 TCRs spanned the whole spike protein, with dominant responses in regions 160-218 and 743-854. Conclusions about previously exposed vaccinees were limited because only a handful of AZD1222 recipients were SARS-CoV-2 seropositive at baseline. Reportedly, almost half of the unique spike-specific TCRs recognized epitopes lying outside the regions that are mutated in the B.1.351 and B.1.1.7 variants. Because no day 14 peak-response samples were available, repertoires were characterized only after the peak T cell response. Participants were mostly white British, with more females than males. The authors suggested clonal diversity may have been underestimated. The 56-69-year group was small, and its depth increase did not reach significance, likely because of low power. After two AZD1222 doses, spike-specific TCR breadth and depth were significantly higher than at day 0 and than in MenACWY recipients.

Rearrangement joined TRBV18 to TRBJ1-6, with a tentative D gene TRBD1 over 5 matching bases. The source of this sequence is an adult in good health. Input material: peripheral blood. CDR3 loop: CASSQDQGSRGNSPLHF. The nucleotide sequence is TGTGCCAGCTCACAAGATCAGGGAAGTCGGGGTAATTCACCCCTCCACTTT.